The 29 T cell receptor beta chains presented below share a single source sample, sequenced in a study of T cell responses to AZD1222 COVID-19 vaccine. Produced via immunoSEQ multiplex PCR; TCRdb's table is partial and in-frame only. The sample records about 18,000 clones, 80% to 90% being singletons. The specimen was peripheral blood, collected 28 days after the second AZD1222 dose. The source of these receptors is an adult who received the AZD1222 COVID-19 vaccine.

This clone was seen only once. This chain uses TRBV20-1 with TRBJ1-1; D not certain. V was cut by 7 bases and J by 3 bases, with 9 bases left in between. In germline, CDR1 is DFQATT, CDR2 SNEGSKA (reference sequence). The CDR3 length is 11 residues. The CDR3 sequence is CSVLDHTEAFF. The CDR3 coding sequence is TGCAGTGTTCTGGACCACACTGAAGCTTTCTTT.

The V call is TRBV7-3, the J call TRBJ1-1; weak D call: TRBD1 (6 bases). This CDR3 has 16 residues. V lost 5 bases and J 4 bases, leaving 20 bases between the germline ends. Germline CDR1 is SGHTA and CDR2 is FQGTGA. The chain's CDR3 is CASSPGQGKKGTEAFF. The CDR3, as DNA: TGTGCCAGCAGCCCTGGGCAGGGGAAGAAAGGCACTGAAGCTTTCTTT.

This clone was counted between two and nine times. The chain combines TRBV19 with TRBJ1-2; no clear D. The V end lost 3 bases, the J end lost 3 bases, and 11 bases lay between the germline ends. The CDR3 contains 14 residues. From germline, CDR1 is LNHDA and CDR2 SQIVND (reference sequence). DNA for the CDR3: TGTGCCAGTAGTATTGTGGGCCGAGACTATGGCTACACCTTC. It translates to CASSIVGRDYGYTF.

The CDR3 region has the DNA TGTGCCTGGACCTCCGGTAGTAGGGACACTGAAGCTTTCTTT. Protein sequence: CAWTSGSRDTEAFF. V usage is TRBV30 and J usage is TRBJ1-1; D not resolved. Trimming cost V 4 bases and J 3 bases, with 15 bases left between them. This CDR3 region has 14 residues. Per the germline V gene, CDR1 is GTSNPN and CDR2 is SVGIG (reference sequence).

CDR3 DNA: TGTGCCAGCAGGAGAGGGGCCACGGGAACTGAAGCTTTCTTT. Translated, it gives CASRRGATGTEAFF. The V gene is TRBV7-2, the J gene TRBJ1-1, with a tentative D call TRBD1 (5 bases). Germline V gene lookup returns CDR1 SGHTA and CDR2 FQGNSA. The CDR3 covers 14 residues. Trimming removed 6 bases from V and 5 bases from J, with 16 bases in between.

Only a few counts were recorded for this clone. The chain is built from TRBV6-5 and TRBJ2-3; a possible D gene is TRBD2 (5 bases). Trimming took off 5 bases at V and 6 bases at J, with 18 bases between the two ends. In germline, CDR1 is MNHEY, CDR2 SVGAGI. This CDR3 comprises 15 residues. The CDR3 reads CASSLGLGWSDTQYF. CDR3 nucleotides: TGTGCCAGCAGTCTTGGACTCGGTTGGAGTGATACGCAGTATTTT.

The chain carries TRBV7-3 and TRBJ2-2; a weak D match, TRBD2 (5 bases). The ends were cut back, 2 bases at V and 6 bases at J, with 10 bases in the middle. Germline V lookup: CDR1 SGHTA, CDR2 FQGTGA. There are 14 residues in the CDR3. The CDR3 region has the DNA TGTGCCAGCAGCTTATCTTGGGGAGCCGGGGAGCTGTTTTTT. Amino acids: CASSLSWGAGELFF.

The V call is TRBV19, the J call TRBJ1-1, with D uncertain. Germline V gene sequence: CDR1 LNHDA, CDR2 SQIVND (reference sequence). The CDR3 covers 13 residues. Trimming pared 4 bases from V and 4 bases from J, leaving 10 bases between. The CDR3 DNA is TGTGCCAGTAGTACTGGATCCTTCACTGAAGCTTTCTTT. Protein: CASSTGSFTEAFF.

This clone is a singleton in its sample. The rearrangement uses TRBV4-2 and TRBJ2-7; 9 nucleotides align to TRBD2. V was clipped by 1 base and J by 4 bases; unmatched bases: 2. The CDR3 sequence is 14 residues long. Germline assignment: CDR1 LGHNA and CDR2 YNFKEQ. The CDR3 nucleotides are TGTGCCAGCAGCCAAGTGGCGGGAGGGTACGAGCAGTACTTC. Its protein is CASSQVAGGYEQYF.

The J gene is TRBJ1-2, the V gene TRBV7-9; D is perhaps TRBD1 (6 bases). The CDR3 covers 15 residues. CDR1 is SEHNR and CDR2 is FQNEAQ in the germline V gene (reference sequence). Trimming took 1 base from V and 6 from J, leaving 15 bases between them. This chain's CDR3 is CASSLGEDRFDGYTF. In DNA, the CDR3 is TGTGCCAGCAGCTTAGGGGAGGACAGATTTGATGGCTACACCTTC. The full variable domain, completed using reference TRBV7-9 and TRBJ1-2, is DTGVSQNPRHKITKRGQNVTFRCDPISEHNRLYWYRQTLGQGPEFLTYFQNEAQLEKSRLLSDRFSAERPKGSFSTLEIQRTEQGDSAMYLCASSLGEDRFDGYTFGSGTRLTVV.

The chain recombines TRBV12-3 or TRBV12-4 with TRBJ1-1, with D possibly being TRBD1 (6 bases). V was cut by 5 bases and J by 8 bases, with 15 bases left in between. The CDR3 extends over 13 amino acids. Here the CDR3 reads CASSPTRRGEAFF. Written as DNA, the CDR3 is TGTGCCAGCAGTCCCACGAGGAGGGGGGAAGCTTTCTTT.

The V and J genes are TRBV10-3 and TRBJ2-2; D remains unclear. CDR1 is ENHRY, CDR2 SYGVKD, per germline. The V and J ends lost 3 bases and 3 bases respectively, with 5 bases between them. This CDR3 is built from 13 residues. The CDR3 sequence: CAISDYDTGELFF. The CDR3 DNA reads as TGTGCCATCAGTGATTATGACACCGGGGAGCTGTTTTTT.

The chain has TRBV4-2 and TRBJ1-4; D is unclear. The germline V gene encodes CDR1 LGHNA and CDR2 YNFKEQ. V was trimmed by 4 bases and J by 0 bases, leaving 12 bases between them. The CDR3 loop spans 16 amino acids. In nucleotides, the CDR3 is TGTGCCAGCAGCCCCCGGCCCGCGGCAACTAATGAAAAACTGTTTTTT. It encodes CASSPRPAATNEKLFF.

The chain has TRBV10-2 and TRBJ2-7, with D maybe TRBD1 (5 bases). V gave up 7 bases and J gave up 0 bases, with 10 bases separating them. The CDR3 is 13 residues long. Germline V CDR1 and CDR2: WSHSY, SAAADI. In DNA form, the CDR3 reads TGCGCCAGCATGACAGAGCGCTCCTACGAGCAGTACTTC. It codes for CASMTERSYEQYF.

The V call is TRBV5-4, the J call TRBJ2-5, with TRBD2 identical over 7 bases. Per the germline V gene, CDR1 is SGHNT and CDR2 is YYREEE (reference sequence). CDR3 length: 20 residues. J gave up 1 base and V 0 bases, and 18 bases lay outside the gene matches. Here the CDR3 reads CASSLALGVWERGRQETQYF. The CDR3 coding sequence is TGTGCCAGCAGCTTGGCCCTCGGTGTTTGGGAGCGGGGACGCCAAGAGACCCAGTACTTC.

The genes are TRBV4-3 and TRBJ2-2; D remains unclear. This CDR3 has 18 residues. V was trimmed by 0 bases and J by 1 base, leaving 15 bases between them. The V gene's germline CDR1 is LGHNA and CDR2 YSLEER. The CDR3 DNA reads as TGCGCCAGCAGCCAAGAGGTGTTGGCGGTCCTGAACACCGGGGAGCTGTTTTTT. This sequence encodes CASSQEVLAVLNTGELFF.

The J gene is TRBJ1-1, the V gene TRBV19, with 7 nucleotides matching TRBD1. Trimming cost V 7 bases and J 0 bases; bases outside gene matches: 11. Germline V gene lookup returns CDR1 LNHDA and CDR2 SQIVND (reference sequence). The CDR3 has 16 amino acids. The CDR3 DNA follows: TGTGCCAGTACTTACAGGGGAAGGGATATGAACACTGAAGCTTTCTTT. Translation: CASTYRGRDMNTEAFF. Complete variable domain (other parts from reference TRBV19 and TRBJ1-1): DGGITQSPKYLFRKEGQNVTLSCEQNLNHDAMYWYRQDPGQGLRLIYYSQIVNDFQKGDIAEGYSVSREKKESFPLTVTSAQKNPTAFYLCASTYRGRDMNTEAFFGQGTRLTVV.

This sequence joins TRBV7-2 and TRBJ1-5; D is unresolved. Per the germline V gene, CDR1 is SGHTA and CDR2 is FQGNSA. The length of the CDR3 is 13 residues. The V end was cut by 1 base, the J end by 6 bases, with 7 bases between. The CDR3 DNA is TGTGCCAGCAGCTTAGAAAAGGCTCAGCCCCAGCATTTT. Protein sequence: CASSLEKAQPQHF. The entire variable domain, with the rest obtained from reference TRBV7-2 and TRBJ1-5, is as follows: GAGVSQSPSNKVTEKGKDVELRCDPISGHTALYWYRQSLGQGLEFLIYFQGNSAPDKSGLPSDRFSAERTGGSVSTLTIQRTQQEDSAVYLCASSLEKAQPQHFGDGTRLSIL.

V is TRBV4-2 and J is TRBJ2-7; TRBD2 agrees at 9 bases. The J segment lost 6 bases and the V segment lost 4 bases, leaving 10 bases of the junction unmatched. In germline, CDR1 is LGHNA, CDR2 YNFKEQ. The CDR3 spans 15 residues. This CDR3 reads CASSRRREGLLEQYF. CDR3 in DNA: TGTGCCAGCAGCCGGAGGCGGGAGGGTCTTCTCGAGCAGTACTTC.

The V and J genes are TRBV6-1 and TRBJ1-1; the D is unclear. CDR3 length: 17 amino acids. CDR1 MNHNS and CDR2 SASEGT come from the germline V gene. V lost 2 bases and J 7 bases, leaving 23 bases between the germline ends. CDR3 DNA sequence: TGTGCCAGCAGTGAATCTATACGGTCGCGGGGTATGGTTGAAGCTTTCTTT. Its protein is CASSESIRSRGMVEAFF.

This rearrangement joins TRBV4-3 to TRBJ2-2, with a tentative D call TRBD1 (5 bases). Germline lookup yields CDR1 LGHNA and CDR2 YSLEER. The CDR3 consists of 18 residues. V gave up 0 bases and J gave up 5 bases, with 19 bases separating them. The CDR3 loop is CASSQDGLGAMRTGELFF. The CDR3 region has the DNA TGCGCCAGCAGCCAAGATGGGCTTGGGGCAATGAGGACCGGGGAGCTGTTTTTT.

CDR3 protein: CATSPGLGEEKAFF. The CDR3 DNA reads as TGTGCCACCAGCCCTGGTTTGGGGGAGGAGAAAGCTTTCTTT. The J gene is TRBJ1-1, the V gene TRBV15; D is perhaps TRBD1 (5 bases). The CDR3 spans 14 residues. Between the trimmed V and J ends, which lost 5 bases and 9 bases, there was a span of 19 bases. Per germline, CDR1 LNHNV and CDR2 YYDKDF (reference sequence).

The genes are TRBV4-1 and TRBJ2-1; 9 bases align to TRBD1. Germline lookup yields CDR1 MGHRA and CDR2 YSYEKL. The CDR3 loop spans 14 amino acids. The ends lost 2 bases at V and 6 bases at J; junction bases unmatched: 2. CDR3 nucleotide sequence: TGCGCCAGCAGCCAAAGGACAGGGGTCAATGAGCAGTTCTTC. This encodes CASSQRTGVNEQFF.

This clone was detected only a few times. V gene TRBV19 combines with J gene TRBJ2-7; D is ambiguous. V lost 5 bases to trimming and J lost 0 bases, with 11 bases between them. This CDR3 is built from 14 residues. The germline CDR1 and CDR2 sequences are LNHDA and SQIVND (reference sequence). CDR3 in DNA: TGTGCCAGTAGTTATGTTTTCCTCTCCTACGAGCAGTACTTC. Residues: CASSYVFLSYEQYF.

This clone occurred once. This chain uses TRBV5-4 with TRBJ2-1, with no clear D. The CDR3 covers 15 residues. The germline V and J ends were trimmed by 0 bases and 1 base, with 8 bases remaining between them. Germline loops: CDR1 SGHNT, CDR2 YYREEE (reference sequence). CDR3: CASSLGPGSYNEQFF. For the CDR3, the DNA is TGTGCCAGCAGCTTGGGGCCAGGTTCCTACAATGAGCAGTTCTTC.

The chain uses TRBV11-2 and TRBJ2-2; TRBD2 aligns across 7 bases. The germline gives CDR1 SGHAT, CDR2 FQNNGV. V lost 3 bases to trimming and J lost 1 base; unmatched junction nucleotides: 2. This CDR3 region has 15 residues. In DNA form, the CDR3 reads TGTGCCAGCAGCTTGAGCGGGATGAACACCGGGGAGCTGTTTTTT. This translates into CASSLSGMNTGELFF.

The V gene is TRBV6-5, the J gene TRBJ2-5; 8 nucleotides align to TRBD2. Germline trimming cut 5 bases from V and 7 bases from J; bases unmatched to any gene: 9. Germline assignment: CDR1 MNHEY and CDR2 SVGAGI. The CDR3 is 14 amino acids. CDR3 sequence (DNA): TGTGCCAGCAGTCGTCTTAGCGGGGAGGGGACCCAGTACTTC. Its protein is CASSRLSGEGTQYF.

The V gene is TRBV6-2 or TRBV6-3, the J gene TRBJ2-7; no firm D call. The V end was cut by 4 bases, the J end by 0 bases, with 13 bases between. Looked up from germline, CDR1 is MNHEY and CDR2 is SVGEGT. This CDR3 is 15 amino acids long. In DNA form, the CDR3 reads TGTGCCAGCAGTTCCGCCGACGGATACTCCTACGAGCAGTACTTC. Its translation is CASSSADGYSYEQYF.

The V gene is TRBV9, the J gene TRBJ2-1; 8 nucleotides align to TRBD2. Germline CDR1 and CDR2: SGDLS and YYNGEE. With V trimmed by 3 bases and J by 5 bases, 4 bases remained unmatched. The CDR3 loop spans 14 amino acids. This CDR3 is CASSGTSGHNEQFF. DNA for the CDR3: TGTGCCAGCAGCGGTACTAGCGGACACAATGAGCAGTTCTTC.